This TCR beta chain derives from a study of shared clonotypes between healthy human individuals. Points from the study as a whole: Rarefaction exposed incomplete sorted-subset sequencing despite large depth. The study generally estimated greater richness for naive than memory subsets.

Comments on this clone: Its matching antigen is unknown.

Methods used by the authors: Filtering differed for immunoSEQ, which gave only junction sequences without quality scores. Profiled with immunoSEQ multiplex PCR; TCRdb holds only in-frame clones, not every one. That table furnishes V, J and clone size, whereas the DNA furnished D and trimming. The data contain 550,000 to 700,000 clones, more than 70% of them singletons. The study separated CD4+ cells into CD45RA+ naive and CD45RA-negative memory subsets. The CDR3 is 12 residues long. Looked up from germline, CDR1 is SGHNT and CDR2 is YENEEA. The V end lost 5 bases, the J end lost 3 bases, and 5 bases lay between the germline ends.

This chain connects TRBV11-3 to TRBJ1-3; possibly TRBD1 for D (5 bases). The clonotype comes from a woman under 40 in good health. Sequenced input: memory CD4+ T cells sorted from blood. The subset is: CD45RA-negative fraction. The CDR3 region has the DNA TGTGCCAGCAGCGGGGGTGGAAACACCATATATTTT. This gives the protein CASSGGGNTIYF.